These T cell receptor beta chains were read from a single sample in a study of beta chain features in type 1 diabetes. The protocol was immunoSEQ multiplex PCR, while the TCRdb copy is restricted to in-frame clones and leaves out a portion. The sample contains 450,000 to 600,000 clones, around 30% of which appear only once. The sample consisted of naive CD4+ T cells from blood. All receptors come from a man younger than 35 in good health. Both conserved end residues are part of each CDR3. D genes are given only for firm matches. A row's size may be missing; if present it is once, few, many or a size class.

v_call,d_call,cdr3_length,j_call,clone_size,cdr3_aa,cdr3_nt
TRBV7-2,NA,15,TRBJ2-1,few,CASSLDLGPYNEQFF,TGTGCCAGCAGCTTAGATCTAGGTCCCTACAATGAGCAGTTCTTC
TRBV25-1,NA,13,TRBJ2-5,NA,CASSAGVGETQYF,TGTGCCAGCAGTGCAGGGGTGGGAGAGACCCAGTACTTC
TRBV29-1,TRBD2,15,TRBJ2-1,few,CSVGRVAGGHNEQFF,TGCAGCGTTGGACGCGTAGCGGGAGGGCACAATGAGCAGTTCTTC
TRBV30,NA,15,TRBJ2-5,NA,CAWSVLHLPRETQYF,TGTGCCTGGAGTGTACTGCACCTGCCCCGAGAGACCCAGTACTTC
TRBV5-4,NA,14,TRBJ2-5,few,CASSPARGQETQYF,TGTGCCAGCAGCCCGGCCAGGGGCCAAGAGACCCAGTACTTC
TRBV10-3,TRBD1,12,TRBJ2-7,NA,CAISAPGQAITF,TGTGCCATCAGTGCCCCGGGACAGGCGATAACCTTC
TRBV29-1,TRBD1,12,TRBJ2-7,few,CSAGTGEGEQYF,TGCAGCGCTGGGACAGGGGAGGGCGAGCAGTACTTC
TRBV28,TRBD1,14,TRBJ2-5,few,CASSPGDREKTQYF,TGTGCCAGCAGCCCTGGAGACAGGGAAAAGACCCAGTACTTC
TRBV30,NA,12,TRBJ1-1,NA,CAWSLSRTEAFF,TGTGCCTGGAGCCTGTCGCGCACTGAAGCTTTCTTT
TRBV9,NA,16,TRBJ2-1,NA,CASSVVSGRGYNEQFF,TGTGCCAGCAGCGTAGTATCCGGGAGAGGGTACAATGAGCAGTTCTTC
TRBV10-3,NA,11,TRBJ2-1,few,CAIRTDTGQFF,TGTGCCATCAGGACGGACACAGGGCAGTTCTTC
TRBV5-1,TRBD1,16,TRBJ1-2,NA,CASSSGTGTNNYGYTF,TGCGCCAGCAGCTCCGGGACAGGGACGAATAACTATGGCTACACCTTC
TRBV14,NA,13,TRBJ2-4,few,CASSQDLENIQYF,TGTGCCAGCAGCCAAGATCTCGAAAACATTCAGTACTTC
TRBV30,NA,15,TRBJ2-6,NA,CAWSAGWSGANVLTF,TGTGCCTGGAGTGCCGGGTGGTCTGGGGCCAACGTCCTGACTTTC
TRBV11-2,TRBD1,14,TRBJ2-4,NA,CASTRTGSKNIQYF,TGTGCCAGCACCAGGACAGGGTCCAAAAACATTCAGTACTTC
TRBV30,TRBD2,16,TRBJ2-7,NA,CAWSVTAGGPSYEQYF,TGTGCCTGGAGTGTAACAGCGGGAGGTCCGTCCTACGAGCAGTACTTC
TRBV29-1,NA,15,TRBJ1-1,NA,CSVEAPRRMNTEAFF,TGCAGCGTTGAAGCCCCAAGGAGAATGAACACTGAAGCTTTCTTT
TRBV30,TRBD2,15,TRBJ2-5,NA,CAWKVAGGPIETQYF,TGTGCCTGGAAAGTAGCGGGAGGGCCTATAGAGACCCAGTACTTC
TRBV5-6,TRBD1,14,TRBJ2-7,NA,CASSLMGQGREQYF,TGTGCCAGCAGCTTGATGGGACAGGGACGCGAGCAGTACTTC
TRBV6-5,NA,13,TRBJ2-7,NA,CASSYTRGYEQYF,TGTGCCAGCAGTTACACCAGGGGCTACGAGCAGTACTTC
TRBV29-1,TRBD2,14,TRBJ2-7,few,CSVEIQREDYEQYF,TGCAGCGTTGAAATCCAGCGGGAGGACTACGAGCAGTACTTC
TRBV11-2,NA,13,TRBJ2-1,NA,CASRGPRGDEQFF,TGTGCCAGCAGGGGGCCCCGAGGGGATGAGCAGTTCTTC
TRBV7-9,NA,15,TRBJ2-3,NA,CASSLGDLSTDTQYF,TGTGCCAGCAGCTTAGGGGACCTAAGCACAGATACGCAGTATTTT
TRBV30,NA,11,TRBJ2-3,NA,CAWSSGDTQYF,TGTGCCTGGAGTTCTGGGGATACGCAGTATTTT
TRBV4-3,NA,14,TRBJ2-2,few,CASSQERATGELFF,TGCGCCAGCAGCCAAGAAAGGGCCACCGGGGAGCTGTTTTTT
TRBV2,NA,15,TRBJ2-2,few,CASSEGGAGTGELFF,TGTGCCAGCAGTGAAGGGGGTGCGGGCACCGGGGAGCTGTTTTTT
TRBV9,NA,15,TRBJ2-1,NA,CASSVAGTPYNEQFF,TGTGCCAGCAGCGTAGCTGGGACACCGTACAATGAGCAGTTCTTC
TRBV7-9,NA,11,TRBJ2-7,once,CASSLYREQYF,TGTGCCAGCAGCCTGTACCGCGAGCAGTACTTC
TRBV2,TRBD1,14,TRBJ2-5,NA,CASRTDRGQETQYF,TGTGCCAGCAGGACAGACAGGGGCCAAGAGACCCAGTACTTC
TRBV4-3,TRBD2,15,TRBJ2-2,NA,CASSRTSGNTGELFF,TGCGCCAGCAGCCGGACTAGCGGGAACACCGGGGAGCTGTTTTTT
TRBV28,NA,13,TRBJ1-1,few,CASSQRMNTEAFF,TGTGCCAGCAGCCAGCGCATGAACACTGAAGCTTTCTTT
TRBV18,NA,13,TRBJ2-5,NA,CASSPGAEETQYF,TGTGCCAGCTCACCAGGGGCTGAGGAGACCCAGTACTTC
TRBV4-1,TRBD2,17,TRBJ2-7,once,CASSQPRGGSPPYEQYF,TGCGCCAGCAGCCAACCGAGGGGCGGGAGCCCTCCCTACGAGCAGTACTTC
TRBV30,NA,14,TRBJ1-1,NA,CAWSPQGRGTEAFF,TGTGCCTGGAGCCCACAGGGCCGAGGGACTGAAGCTTTCTTT
TRBV7-9,NA,14,TRBJ1-1,few,CASSLGGANTEAFF,TGTGCCAGCAGCTTAGGCGGAGCCAACACTGAAGCTTTCTTT
TRBV28,NA,16,TRBJ2-7,NA,CASSTARTLSSYEQYF,TGTGCCAGCAGTACCGCAAGGACCCTCAGCTCCTACGAGCAGTACTTC
TRBV6-5,TRBD2,13,TRBJ2-1,NA,CASRASGSNEQFF,TGTGCCAGCAGGGCTAGCGGGAGTAATGAGCAGTTCTTC
TRBV5-4,TRBD1,13,TRBJ2-7,NA,CASRTRDRKEQYF,TGTGCCAGCCGTACCAGGGACAGGAAGGAGCAGTACTTC
TRBV30,NA,13,TRBJ2-4,NA,CAWSEGLENIQYF,TGTGCCTGGAGCGAGGGGTTGGAAAACATTCAGTACTTC
TRBV19,NA,14,TRBJ2-1,few,CASSSPGVSNEQFF,TGTGCCAGTAGCTCCCCAGGGGTATCCAATGAGCAGTTCTTC
TRBV15,TRBD2,15,TRBJ2-3,NA,CATSRAGGSTDTQYF,TGTGCCACCAGCAGAGCGGGAGGGAGCACAGATACGCAGTATTTT
TRBV7-2,NA,13,TRBJ2-7,NA,CASSSRDSYEQYF,TGTGCCAGCAGCTCCAGGGATTCCTACGAGCAGTACTTC